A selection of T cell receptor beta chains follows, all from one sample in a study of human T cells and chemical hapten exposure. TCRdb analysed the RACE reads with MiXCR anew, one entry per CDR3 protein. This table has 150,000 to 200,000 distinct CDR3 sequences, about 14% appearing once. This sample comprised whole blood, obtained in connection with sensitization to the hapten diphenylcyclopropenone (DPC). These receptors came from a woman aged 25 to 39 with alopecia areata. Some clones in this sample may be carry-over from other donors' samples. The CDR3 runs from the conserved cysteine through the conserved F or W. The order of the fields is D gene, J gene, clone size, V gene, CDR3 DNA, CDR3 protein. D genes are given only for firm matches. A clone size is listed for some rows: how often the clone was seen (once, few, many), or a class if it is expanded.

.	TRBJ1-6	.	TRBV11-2	TGTGCCAGCAGCTTAGAGGGTCTTAATAATTCACCCCTCCACTTT	CASSLEGLNNSPLHF
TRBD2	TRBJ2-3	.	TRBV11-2	TGTGCCAGCAGCTCCCCTCTAGCGGAGAGCACAGATACGCAGTATTTT	CASSSPLAESTDTQYF
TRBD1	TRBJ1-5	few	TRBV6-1	TGTGCCAGCAGTACCACAGGGGGGGCTCAGCCCCAGCATTTT	CASSTTGGAQPQHF
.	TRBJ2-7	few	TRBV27	TGTGCCAGCAGTCGACCAGGAAAGGACGAGCAGTACTTC	CASSRPGKDEQYF
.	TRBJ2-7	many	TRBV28	TGTGCCAGCAGTTTGCGGGGTACCTCCGAGCAGTACTTC	CASSLRGTSEQYF
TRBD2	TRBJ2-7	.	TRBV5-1	TGCGCCAGCAGCCCGGGGACTAGCGGGTACGAGCAGTACTTC	CASSPGTSGYEQYF
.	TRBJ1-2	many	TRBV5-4	TGTGCCAGCAGCTTGGTAGGGGCGCGTGGCTACACCTTC	CASSLVGARGYTF
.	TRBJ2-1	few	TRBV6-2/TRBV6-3	TGTGCCAGCACGGACAGTTACTTAGACTACAATGAGCAGTTCTTC	CASTDSYLDYNEQFF
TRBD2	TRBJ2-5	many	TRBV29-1	TGCAGCGTCGCCGTGGCTAGCGGCCAAGAGACCCAGTACTTC	CSVAVASGQETQYF
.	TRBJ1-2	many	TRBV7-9	TGTGCCAGCAGCTTAACCGGGGTTAACTATGGCTACACCTTC	CASSLTGVNYGYTF
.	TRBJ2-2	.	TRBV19	TGTGCCAGTACCCCCTTTCCAGGGTTTGGCACCGGGGAGCTGTTTTTT	CASTPFPGFGTGELFF
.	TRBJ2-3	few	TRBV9	TGTGCCAGCAGCACGGGACCTGCCGGTACGCAGTATTTT	CASSTGPAGTQYF
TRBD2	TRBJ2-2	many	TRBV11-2	TGTGCCAGCAGCCCGGGTAGCGGGACTACCGGGGAGCTGTTTTTT	CASSPGSGTTGELFF
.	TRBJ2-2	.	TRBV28	TGTGCCAGCAGTTCGCCGCAAGGTCAGGGGCGCGGGGAGCTGTTTTTT	CASSSPQGQGRGELFF
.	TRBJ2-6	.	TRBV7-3	TGTGCCAGCAGCTTAGGACTGGGGGGCTCTCTCTCTGGGGCCAACGTCCTGACTTTC	CASSLGLGGSLSGANVLTF
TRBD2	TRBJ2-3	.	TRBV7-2	TGTGCCAGCAGCCCCCCTAACTTGGCGGGAGGCCAGCATACGCAGTATTTT	CASSPPNLAGGQHTQYF
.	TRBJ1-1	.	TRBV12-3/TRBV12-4	TGTGCCAGCAGTACCAACGGTGGGACTGAAGCTTTCTTT	CASSTNGGTEAFF
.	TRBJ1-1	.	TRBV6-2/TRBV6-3	TGTGCCAGCAGCCCGGGGGCAGGGAGGATGAACACTGAAGCTTTCTTT	CASSPGAGRMNTEAFF
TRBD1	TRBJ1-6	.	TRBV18	TGTGCCAGCTCACCGGGACAGAATTCACCCCTCCACTTT	CASSPGQNSPLHF
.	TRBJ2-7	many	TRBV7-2	TGTGCCAGCAGCTCCTTGGTGGGACAGCAGTACTTC	CASSSLVGQQYF
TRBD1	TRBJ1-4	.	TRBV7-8	TGTGCCAGCAGCCAATACAGGGGGGCGAATGAAAAACTGTTTTTT	CASSQYRGANEKLFF
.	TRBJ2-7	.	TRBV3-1	TGTGCCAGCAGCCAAGCGCCTAGCTCTGTCTACGAGCAGTACTTC	CASSQAPSSVYEQYF
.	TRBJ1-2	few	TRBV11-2	TGTGCCAGCAGCTTTTGGGGCCCCGTGGATGGCTACACCTTC	CASSFWGPVDGYTF
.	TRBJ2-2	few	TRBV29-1	TGCAGCGTTGATCGCACCGGGGAGCTGTTTTTT	CSVDRTGELFF
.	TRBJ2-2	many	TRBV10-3	TGTGCCATCAGTGAAGGTAGCGGGAACACCGGGGAGCTGTTTTTT	CAISEGSGNTGELFF
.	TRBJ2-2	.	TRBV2	TGTGCCAGCAGTGCAGACAATTCCGGCGGGGAGCTGTTTTTT	CASSADNSGGELFF
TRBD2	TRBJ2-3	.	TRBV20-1	TGCAGTGCTAGACGGGCGGGGGTCACAGATACGCAGTATTTT	CSARRAGVTDTQYF
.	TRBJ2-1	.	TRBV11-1	TGTGCCAGCAGCTTCAGGGGCGGATACAATGAGCAGTTCTTC	CASSFRGGYNEQFF
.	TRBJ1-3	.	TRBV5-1	TGCGCCAGCAGCTTGTCCGCAGGAGAAAACACCATATATTTT	CASSLSAGENTIYF
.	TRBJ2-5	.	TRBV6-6	TGTGCCAGCAGTGACTACCCGTTGGAGGAGACCCAGTACTTC	CASSDYPLEETQYF
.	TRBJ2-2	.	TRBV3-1	TGTGCCAGCAGCCCGACCCGTACCGGGGAGCTGTTTTTT	CASSPTRTGELFF
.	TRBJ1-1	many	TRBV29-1	TGCAGCGTTGGGAGGGCAGGGAACACTGAAGCTTTCTTT	CSVGRAGNTEAFF
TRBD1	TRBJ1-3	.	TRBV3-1	TGTGCCAGCAGCCAAGGACAGGGGAACACCATATATTTT	CASSQGQGNTIYF
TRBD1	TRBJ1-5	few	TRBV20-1	TGCAGTGCTAATCGGGACAGGAACAATCAGCCCCAGCATTTT	CSANRDRNNQPQHF
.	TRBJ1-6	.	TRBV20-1	TGCAGTGCGTCTGCAGGGATGAGCTCCTATAATTCACCCCTCCACTTT	CSASAGMSSYNSPLHF
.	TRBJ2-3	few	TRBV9	TGTGCCAGCAGCGTCAGCTACGGCACAGATACGCAGTATTTT	CASSVSYGTDTQYF
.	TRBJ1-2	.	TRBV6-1	TGTGCCAGCAGTGAGGTGCCAGGGGATGGCTACACCTTC	CASSEVPGDGYTF
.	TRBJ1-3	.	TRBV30	TGTGCCTCGTCCAACTCTGGAAACACCATATATTTT	CASSNSGNTIYF
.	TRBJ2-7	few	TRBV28	TGTGCCAGCAGAGCGACAGGCTTGGAGCAGTACTTC	CASRATGLEQYF
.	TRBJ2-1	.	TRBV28	TGTGCCACCCTCCTAGACCTGATCGGAAATTACAATGAGCAGTTCTTC	CATLLDLIGNYNEQFF
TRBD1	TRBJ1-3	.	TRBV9	TGTGCCAGCAGCGCGGGACAGGGGGCAGCGGGAAACACCATATATTTT	CASSAGQGAAGNTIYF
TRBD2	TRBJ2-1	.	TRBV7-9	TGTGCCAGCAGCTTAGCGGGAGGGCCGGGGAATGAGCAGTTCTTC	CASSLAGGPGNEQFF
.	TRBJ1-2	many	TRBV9	TGTGCCAGCAGCGTAGAGTTCCGGCGGACAGACGATGGCTACACCTTC	CASSVEFRRTDDGYTF
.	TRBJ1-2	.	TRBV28	TGTGCCAGCAGTTTATCCGACTATGGCTACACCTTC	CASSLSDYGYTF
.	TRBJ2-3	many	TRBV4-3	TGCGCCAGCAGCCAAGGCCCGAAGCCGGCAGATACGCAGTATTTT	CASSQGPKPADTQYF
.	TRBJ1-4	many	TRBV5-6	TGTGCCAGCAGCTTCTCAGGCCTCAATGAAAAACTGTTTTTT	CASSFSGLNEKLFF
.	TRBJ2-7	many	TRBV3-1	TGTGCCAGCAGCCAACCGACCCCCTACGAGCAGTACTTC	CASSQPTPYEQYF
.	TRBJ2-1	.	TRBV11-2	TGTGCCAGCACCCCCGGTAGAATGCGGGCGCCCTCGAGCTCGTTCTTC	CASTPGRMRAPSSSFF
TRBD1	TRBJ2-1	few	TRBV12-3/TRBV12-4	TGTGCCAGCAGTCTCGGGCAGGGGGTGGGCAATGAGCAGTTCTTC	CASSLGQGVGNEQFF
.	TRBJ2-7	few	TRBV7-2	TGTGCCAGCAGCTGGACAGAAATATACGAGCAGTACTTC	CASSWTEIYEQYF
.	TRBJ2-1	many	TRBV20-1	TGCAGTGCTAGAACAGCCACAGATTACAATGAGCAGTTCTTC	CSARTATDYNEQFF
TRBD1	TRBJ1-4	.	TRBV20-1	TGCAGTGCCTCCGGCACAGGGGTAGGAGCTGCAACTAATGAAAATCTGTTTTTT	CSASGTGVGAATNENLFF
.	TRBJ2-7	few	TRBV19	TGTGCCAGTAGTATATCGGTCGGGACCCCTCTGGAGCAGTACTTC	CASSISVGTPLEQYF
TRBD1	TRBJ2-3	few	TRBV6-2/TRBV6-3	TGTGCCAGCAGACGGACAGGGGGCGTGAACACAGATACGCAGTATTTT	CASRRTGGVNTDTQYF
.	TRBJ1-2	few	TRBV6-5	TGTGCCAGCAGTTACTCGAAAGGACAGCGTTTGGGCTACACCTTC	CASSYSKGQRLGYTF
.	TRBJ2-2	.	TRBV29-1	TGCAGCGTTGGGAGGGCTGGCGGGGAGCTGTTTTTT	CSVGRAGGELFF
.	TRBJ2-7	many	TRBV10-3	TGTGCCATCAGTGAGTCATTGGGGATAGGTAGTCCCTACGAGCAGTACTTC	CAISESLGIGSPYEQYF
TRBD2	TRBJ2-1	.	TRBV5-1	TGCGCCAGCAGCTTGGGGGCTAGCGGGAGTTTCCGCTCCTACAATGAGCAGTTCTTC	CASSLGASGSFRSYNEQFF
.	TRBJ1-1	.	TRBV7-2	TGTGCCAGCAGCTCCGCCAGGAACACTGAAGCTTTCTTT	CASSSARNTEAFF
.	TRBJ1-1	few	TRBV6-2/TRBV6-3	TGTGCCAGCAGTGAGGGGGTGACTGAAGCTTTCTTT	CASSEGVTEAFF